This paragraph reports one T cell receptor (beta chain). Its antigen is not known. Next came a second PCR, run for roughly 6 to 11 cycles, which used a sample-barcoded 5' primer along with a J-beta primer mix. TCRdb independently ran MiXCR on the 5' RACE reads; one entry per CDR3 protein. The sample shows approximately 680,000 distinct CDR3 sequences, about a third of them seen only once. They isolated at least 7 million PBMCs from each sample. Extracted total RNA amounted to at least 5.5 micrograms for each sample. This record belongs to a study of blood T cells in healthy people across ages. Study-level results: A strong correlation was seen between TCR beta diversity and naive T cell percentage.

This CDR3 is built from 16 residues. The ends were cut back, 5 bases at V and 2 bases at J, with 16 bases in the middle. Germline V gene lookup returns CDR1 MNHEY and CDR2 SMNVEV (reference sequence). V and J are TRBV27 and TRBJ1-5; maybe TRBD1 (6 bases). The receptor was derived from an elderly woman in good health. Source material: blood. In DNA form, the CDR3 reads TGTGCCAGCAGTCCCGAGGGGGGGTACGGCAATCAGCCCCAGCATTTT. Its translation is CASSPEGGYGNQPQHF.